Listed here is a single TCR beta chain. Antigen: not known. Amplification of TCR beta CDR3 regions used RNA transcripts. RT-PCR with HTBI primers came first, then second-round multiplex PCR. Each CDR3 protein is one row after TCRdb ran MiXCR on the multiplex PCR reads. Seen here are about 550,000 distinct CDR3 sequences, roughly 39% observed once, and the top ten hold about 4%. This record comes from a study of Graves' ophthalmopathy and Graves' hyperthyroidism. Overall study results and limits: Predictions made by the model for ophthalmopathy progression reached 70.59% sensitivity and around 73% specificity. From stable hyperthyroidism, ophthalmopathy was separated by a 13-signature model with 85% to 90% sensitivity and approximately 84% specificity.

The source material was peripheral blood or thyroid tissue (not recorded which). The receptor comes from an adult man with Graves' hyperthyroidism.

The CDR3 here is CASSEHWDGSEKLFF. In DNA, the CDR3 is TGTGCCAGCAGTGAGCATTGGGACGGCAGTGAAAAACTGTTTTTT. V and J are TRBV2 and TRBJ1-4; D is perhaps TRBD1 (5 bases). Per the germline V gene, CDR1 is SNHLY and CDR2 is FYNNEI. The CDR3 totals 15 residues. Trimming took 3 bases from V and 7 from J, leaving 15 bases between them.